The 7 T cell receptor beta chains reported below all come from one sample, sequenced in a study of blood T cell repertoires in COVID-19. Some clones are missing from TCRdb's copy, which holds only in-frame ones; the method was immunoSEQ multiplex PCR. The repertoire holds about 110,000 clones, approximately 80% seen once, with 13% to 15% in the top ten. Sequenced: peripheral blood. The source is a woman aged 60 to 75 with acute or convalescent COVID-19.

This chain connects TRBV7-2 to TRBJ2-3, with 13 bases fitting TRBD2. Looked up from germline, CDR1 is SGHTA and CDR2 is FQGNSA. Trimming cost V 4 bases and J 7 bases; bases outside gene matches: 8. The CDR3 is made up of 16 amino acids. CDR3 sequence (DNA): TGTGCCAGCAGCTCTACTAGCGGGGGGGCCATGTATACGCAGTATTTT. Encoded protein: CASSSTSGGAMYTQYF.

The chain has TRBV20-1 and TRBJ1-3; D is possibly TRBD1 (5 bases). Trimming removed 3 bases at V and 5 bases at J, with 14 bases between. The CDR3 spans 14 residues. Germline V gives CDR1 DFQATT, CDR2 SNEGSKA (reference sequence). CDR3 protein: CSASYQGERNTIYF. In DNA, the CDR3 is TGCAGTGCTAGTTATCAGGGCGAACGAAACACCATATATTTT.

The chain couples TRBV18 to TRBJ1-4; TRBD1 might be the D (6 bases). Trimming cost V 6 bases and J 1 base, with 12 bases left between them. The germline V gene encodes CDR1 KGHSH and CDR2 LQKENI. This CDR3 comprises 15 residues. The CDR3 spells CASSPLQGTNEKLFF. The CDR3 DNA follows: TGTGCCAGCTCGCCGTTACAGGGAACTAATGAAAAACTGTTTTTT.

The chain recombines TRBV7-8 with TRBJ2-1, with D possibly matching TRBD2 (6 bases). CDR3 length: 19 residues. V shed 2 bases and J shed 2 bases, with 22 bases lying between them. The V gene's germline CDR1 is SGHVS and CDR2 FQNEAQ. The CDR3 sequence: CASSLRGVSGSVAYNEQFF. Here the CDR3 DNA reads TGTGCCAGCAGCTTAAGGGGAGTTAGCGGTTCCGTTGCCTACAATGAGCAGTTCTTC.

The chain is built from TRBV7-3 and TRBJ2-2, with 11 bases aligning to TRBD2. Germline values: CDR1 SGHTA, CDR2 FQGTGA. The CDR3 length is 16 residues. V trimming: 3 bases; J trimming: 1 base; junction bases outside the gene matches: 1. The CDR3 nucleotides read TGTGCCAGCAGCTTCACTAGCGGGGGGAACACCGGGGAGCTGTTTTTT. Its protein is CASSFTSGGNTGELFF. Using reference TRBV7-3 and TRBJ2-2 for the parts outside the CDR3, the full variable domain is GAGVSQTPSNKVTEKGKYVELRCDPISGHTALYWYRQSLGQGPEFLIYFQGTGAADDSGLPNDRFFAVRPEGSVSTLKIQRTERGDSAVYLCASSFTSGGNTGELFFGEGSRLTVL.

The gene calls are TRBV25-1 and TRBJ2-3; 11 bases line up with TRBD2. The V segment lost 8 bases and the J segment 4 bases; nucleotides outside the gene matches: 8. CDR1 is MGHDK and CDR2 is SYGVNS in the germline V gene. The CDR3 consists of 15 residues. The CDR3 loop is CASGTGTSGSDTQYF. CDR3 nucleotides: TGTGCCAGCGGCACCGGGACTAGCGGATCAGATACGCAGTATTTT.

The V and J genes are TRBV6-4 and TRBJ2-2; the match to TRBD1 covers 7 bases. The CDR3 is made up of 15 amino acids. The germline V gene encodes CDR1 MRHNA and CDR2 SNTAGT. Germline trimming cut 6 bases from V and 4 bases from J; bases unmatched to any gene: 8. DNA for the CDR3: TGTGCCAGCAGACCCGACAGGGTTGGCACCGGGGAGCTGTTTTTT. Its translation: CASRPDRVGTGELFF.